These 4 T cell receptor beta chains were all obtained from the same sample, sequenced in a study of identical twins. TCRdb independently ran MiXCR on the 5' RACE reads; one entry per CDR3 protein. The sample carries some 210,000 distinct CDR3 sequences, about a sixth recorded once. In addition, the sample was reused for a study of T cells expressing NK-cell markers.

Sequencing input: CD8+ T cells sorted from blood. The receptors originated from a woman aged 18-29 years in good health.

The gene calls are TRBV2 and TRBJ2-3; no reliable D call. Trimming took off 6 bases at V and 2 bases at J, with 6 bases between the two ends. The CDR3 covers 12 residues. Germline V gene lookup returns CDR1 SNHLY and CDR2 FYNNEI. The CDR3 protein is CASRMVTDTQYF. In nucleotides, the CDR3 is TGTGCCAGCAGGATGGTCACAGATACGCAGTATTTT.

This clonotype was found a few times. This chain connects TRBV14 to TRBJ2-7; D is unclear. There are 19 residues in the CDR3. V dropped 0 bases and J dropped 0 bases, with 21 bases sitting between them. Germline-derived CDR1 and CDR2 are SGHDN and FVKESK. The CDR3: CASSQDSTGVNLVSYEQYF. CDR3 bases: TGTGCCAGCAGCCAAGATTCTACCGGAGTCAACCTCGTCTCCTACGAGCAGTACTTC.

Only a few counts were recorded for this clonotype. The J gene is TRBJ2-6, the V gene TRBV7-9; D uncertain. CDR3 size: 15 residues. The V and J ends lost 4 bases and 1 base respectively, with 8 bases between them. The germline V gene has CDR1 SEHNR and CDR2 FQNEAQ (reference sequence). CDR3 DNA: TGTGCCAGCAGCTGGCCGGGTTCTGGGGCCAACGTCCTGACTTTC. Its protein product is CASSWPGSGANVLTF.

The chain links TRBV15 to TRBJ1-6, with D unclear. V was shortened by 3 bases and J by 10 bases, with 19 bases between the two germline ends. The CDR3 runs to 16 residues. The germline gives CDR1 LNHNV, CDR2 YYDKDF (reference sequence). CDR3 in DNA: TGTGCCACCAGCAGTACGACGTCTGGGGTTCAATCACCCCTCCACTTT. This gives the protein CATSSTTSGVQSPLHF.